One TCR beta chain is described in this entry. This specimen comes from a study of blood T cell repertoires in COVID-19. Per the original methods: It was from reference gene primer amplification that nucleated cell counts were estimated. The repertoire was sequenced with immunoSEQ multiplex PCR; TCRdb's copy has only in-frame clones and lacks some. V and J calls plus clone size are reproduced from that table; the DNA served to infer D and trimming. The sample contains 40,000 to 45,000 clones, about 88% of which appear only once. The germline V gene encodes CDR1 SGHDT and CDR2 YYEEEE. Trimming cost V 4 bases and J 3 bases, with 10 bases left between them. This CDR3 spans 13 amino acids.

What was sequenced was peripheral blood. The chain uses TRBV5-6 and TRBJ2-5; tentative D call: TRBD1 (7 bases). The TCR comes from a human donor in a cohort sampled during active COVID-19. CDR3 protein: CASSTRGEETQYF. CDR3 in DNA: TGTGCCAGCAGCACCAGGGGGGAAGAGACCCAGTACTTC.